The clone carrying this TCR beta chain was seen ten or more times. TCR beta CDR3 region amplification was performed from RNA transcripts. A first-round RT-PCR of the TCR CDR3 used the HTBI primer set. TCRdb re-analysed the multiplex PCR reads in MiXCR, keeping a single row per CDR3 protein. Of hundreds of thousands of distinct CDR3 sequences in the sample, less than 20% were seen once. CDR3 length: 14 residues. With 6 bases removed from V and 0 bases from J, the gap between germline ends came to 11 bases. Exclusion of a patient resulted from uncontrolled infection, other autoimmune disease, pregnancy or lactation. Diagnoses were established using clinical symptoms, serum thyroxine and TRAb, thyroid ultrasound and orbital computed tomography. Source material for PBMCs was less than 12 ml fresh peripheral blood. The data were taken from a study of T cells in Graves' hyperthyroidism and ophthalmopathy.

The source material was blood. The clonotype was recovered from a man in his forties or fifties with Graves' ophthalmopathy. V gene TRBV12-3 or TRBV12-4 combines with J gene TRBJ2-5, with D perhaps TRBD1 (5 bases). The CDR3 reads CASSERTHQETQYF. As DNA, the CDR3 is TGTGCCAGCAGCGAACGGACACACCAAGAGACCCAGTACTTC.